This is a list of T cell receptor beta chains from one sample in a study of control samples from healthy donors and cancer patients. Clones were sequenced by immunoSEQ multiplex PCR, and TCRdb holds only the in-frame ones, with some missing. The sample lists approximately 180,000 clones; approximately 94% were seen once. The sample was blood. These receptor sequences come from a woman aged 18-30 years in good health. The CDR3 runs from the conserved cysteine through the conserved F or W. The D gene is left open where the match is weak. A clone size is listed for some rows: how often the clone was seen (once, few, many), or a class if it is expanded.

size: .
J: TRBJ1-1
V: TRBV10-2
D: .
CDR3: CASTAVAVNTEAFF
DNA: TGCGCCAGCACTGCGGTAGCCGTGAACACTGAAGCTTTCTTT

size: .
J: TRBJ1-1
V: TRBV7-9
D: .
CDR3: CASTLRWGQNTEAFF
DNA: TGTGCCAGCACCCTCCGCTGGGGACAGAACACTGAAGCTTTCTTT

size: .
J: TRBJ2-3
V: TRBV19
D: .
CDR3: CASSTRLLPDTQYF
DNA: TGTGCCAGTAGTACGAGACTGCTGCCAGATACGCAGTATTTT

size: .
J: TRBJ1-1
V: TRBV5-5
D: .
CDR3: CASSLADGGTEAFF
DNA: TGTGCCAGCAGCTTGGCAGACGGTGGCACTGAAGCTTTCTTT

size: .
J: TRBJ2-2
V: TRBV4-2
D: TRBD2
CDR3: CASSTRTSGNTGELFF
DNA: TGTGCCAGCAGCACCCGGACTAGCGGGAACACCGGGGAGCTGTTTTTT

size: .
J: TRBJ2-7
V: TRBV11-2
D: TRBD2
CDR3: CASQTFREDPHEQYF
DNA: TGTGCCAGCCAAACCTTCCGGGAGGACCCCCACGAGCAGTACTTC

size: .
J: TRBJ2-5
V: TRBV3-1/TRBV3-2
D: .
CDR3: CASSQVLPGGGETQYF
DNA: TGTGCCAGCAGCCAAGTACTACCGGGGGGCGGGGAGACCCAGTACTTC

size: .
J: TRBJ1-2
V: TRBV5-6
D: .
CDR3: CASSLEGTSERFGYTF
DNA: TGTGCCAGCAGCTTGGAAGGGACAAGTGAACGGTTTGGCTACACCTTC

size: .
J: TRBJ2-7
V: TRBV9
D: .
CDR3: CASSELLGAGEQYF
DNA: TGTGCCAGCAGCGAATTACTAGGGGCGGGGGAGCAGTACTTC

size: .
J: TRBJ1-2
V: TRBV29-1
D: .
CDR3: CSVVTIKGYTF
DNA: TGCAGCGTTGTCACCATAAAGGGCTACACCTTC

size: once
J: TRBJ2-5
V: TRBV24-1
D: TRBD1
CDR3: CATSDLQPGGDYQETQYF
DNA: TGTGCCACCAGTGATTTGCAACCAGGGGGAGACTATCAAGAGACCCAGTACTTC

size: once
J: TRBJ2-3
V: TRBV7-2
D: TRBD2
CDR3: CASSPGEGTDTQYF
DNA: TGTGCCAGCAGCCCGGGGGAGGGGACCGATACGCAGTATTTT

size: .
J: TRBJ1-3
V: TRBV11-2
D: .
CDR3: CASSYGRTGNTIYF
DNA: TGTGCCAGCAGCTATGGGAGAACCGGAAACACCATATATTTT

size: .
J: TRBJ2-7
V: TRBV10-3
D: .
CDR3: CAISEHWRQPPPTPSNEQYF
DNA: TGTGCCATCAGTGAGCATTGGAGACAGCCCCCTCCAACCCCTTCTAACGAGCAGTACTTC

size: .
J: TRBJ1-6
V: TRBV7-2
D: .
CDR3: CASSPREAVYNSPLHF
DNA: TGTGCCAGCAGCCCCCGGGAGGCAGTCTATAATTCACCCCTCCACTTT

size: .
J: TRBJ2-3
V: TRBV7-9
D: TRBD2
CDR3: CASSFRLAGSTDTQYF
DNA: TGTGCCAGCAGCTTTCGACTAGCGGGAAGCACAGATACGCAGTATTTT

size: .
J: TRBJ1-4
V: TRBV27
D: TRBD1
CDR3: CASSNYRGREEKLFF
DNA: TGTGCCAGCAGCAACTACAGGGGAAGGGAAGAAAAACTGTTTTTT

size: once
J: TRBJ1-6
V: TRBV2
D: TRBD1
CDR3: CARVGQASTPLHF
DNA: TGTGCCAGGGTGGGACAGGCCTCGACACCCCTCCACTTT

size: .
J: TRBJ1-6
V: TRBV11-2
D: .
CDR3: CASSLDRASPLHF
DNA: TGTGCCAGCAGCTTAGACAGGGCTTCACCCCTCCACTTT

size: .
J: TRBJ1-2
V: TRBV5-1
D: .
CDR3: CASGAVNYGYTF
DNA: TGCGCCAGCGGGGCAGTTAACTATGGCTACACCTTC

size: .
J: TRBJ1-3
V: TRBV12-3/TRBV12-4
D: .
CDR3: CASSFVSGNTIYF
DNA: TGTGCCAGCAGTTTTGTCAGCGGAAACACCATATATTTT

size: once
J: TRBJ1-1
V: TRBV11-2
D: .
CDR3: CASSDSGTYMNTEAFF
DNA: TGTGCCAGCAGCGATTCCGGGACATATATGAACACTGAAGCTTTCTTT

size: .
J: TRBJ2-1
V: TRBV4-2
D: .
CDR3: CASSQEGIATSSYNEQFF
DNA: TGTGCCAGCAGCCAAGAGGGGATAGCGACCAGCTCCTACAATGAGCAGTTCTTC

size: .
J: TRBJ1-2
V: TRBV2
D: .
CDR3: CASSPGTRYGYTF
DNA: TGTGCCAGCAGTCCCGGGACCCGCTATGGCTACACCTTC

size: .
J: TRBJ2-1
V: TRBV5-8
D: .
CDR3: CASSLGAAYNEQFF
DNA: TGTGCCAGCAGCTTGGGGGCAGCCTACAATGAGCAGTTCTTC

size: .
J: TRBJ1-4
V: TRBV12-5
D: .
CDR3: CASGLGTAVRF
DNA: TGTGCTAGTGGTTTGGGGACCGCAGTCCGCTTT

size: few
J: TRBJ1-5
V: TRBV25-1
D: .
CDR3: CASSEFGGNQPQHF
DNA: TGTGCCAGCAGTGAATTCGGGGGCAATCAGCCCCAGCATTTT

size: .
J: TRBJ1-5
V: TRBV28
D: TRBD1
CDR3: CASSGTGGSLGNQPQHF
DNA: TGTGCCAGCAGTGGGACAGGGGGGAGTTTGGGCAATCAGCCCCAGCATTTT

size: .
J: TRBJ1-3
V: TRBV2
D: .
CDR3: CASDVYSGNTIYF
DNA: TGTGCCAGCGACGTCTACTCTGGAAACACCATATATTTT

size: .
J: TRBJ1-1
V: TRBV25-1
D: TRBD1
CDR3: CASGLAGQIEAFF
DNA: TGTGCCAGCGGGTTGGCGGGACAGATTGAAGCTTTCTTT

size: once
J: TRBJ2-7
V: TRBV5-4
D: .
CDR3: CASSTLPRGHEQYF
DNA: TGTGCCAGCAGCACCCTCCCCAGGGGTCATGAGCAGTACTTC

size: .
J: TRBJ1-1
V: TRBV18
D: TRBD1
CDR3: CASSLRGHGTEAFF
DNA: TGTGCCAGCTCACTCAGGGGGCATGGGACTGAAGCTTTCTTT

size: .
J: TRBJ2-1
V: TRBV12-5
D: TRBD2
CDR3: CASGLVRGGRAHNEQFF
DNA: TGTGCTAGTGGTTTGGTACGGGGCGGGAGGGCCCACAATGAGCAGTTCTTC

size: .
J: TRBJ1-3
V: TRBV19
D: .
CDR3: CASSIPSSGNTIYF
DNA: TGTGCCAGTAGTATCCCCAGCTCTGGAAACACCATATATTTT

size: .
J: TRBJ1-2
V: TRBV5-1
D: .
CDR3: CASSLGTLNYGYTF
DNA: TGCGCCAGCAGCTTGGGGACGCTTAACTATGGCTACACCTTC

size: .
J: TRBJ1-4
V: TRBV2
D: .
CDR3: CASRENPQGMGEKLFF
DNA: TGTGCCAGCAGGGAGAACCCGCAGGGGATGGGTGAAAAACTGTTTTTT

size: .
J: TRBJ1-4
V: TRBV28
D: .
CDR3: CASSPLNEKLFF
DNA: TGTGCCAGCAGTCCCCTAAATGAAAAACTGTTTTTT